This T cell receptor (beta chain) was retrieved from a study of T cell clusters in autoimmune cytopenias. Study-wide points: Comparing secondary cytopenia with chronic lymphocytic leukemia showed no cluster-lack signature, apparently masked by lymphoma repertoire.

TRB rearrangements were amplified by touch-down multiplex PCR with mixed TRB-A/B primers. TCRdb reprocessed the multiplex PCR reads, with one entry per CDR3 protein and no DNA. With under 8,000 distinct CDR3 sequences in the sample, the ten largest clones hold approximately 9.4%. There are 17 residues in the CDR3. Germline V gene data show CDR1 as SGHNT and CDR2 as YYREEE (reference sequence). Each sample's input was 250 ng genomic DNA, some 38,000 genome equivalents. As to this clonotype: The antigen remains unidentified.

The same specimen was also included in a second study, on T cell repertoires in aging, cancer and after chemotherapy. That study adds: The whole study produced a dataset of around 8.4 million TCR reads. In cancer patients, declining TCR diversity with age involved lost richness and lost evenness.

The TCR was taken from a human donor in good health. V usage is TRBV5-4 and J usage is TRBJ2-6. Input material: peripheral blood. The CDR3 loop reads CASSFDTEASGANVLTF.